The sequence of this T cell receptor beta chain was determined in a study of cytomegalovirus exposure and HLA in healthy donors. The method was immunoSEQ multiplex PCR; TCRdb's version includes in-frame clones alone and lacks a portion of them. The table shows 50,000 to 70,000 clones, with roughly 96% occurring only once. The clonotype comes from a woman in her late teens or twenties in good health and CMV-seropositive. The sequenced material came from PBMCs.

As DNA, the CDR3 is TGTGCCAGCAGCATAGGACTAGCGGTAAGGAGCTCCTACGAGCAGTACTTC. It translates to CASSIGLAVRSSYEQYF. The rearrangement joins TRBV5-4 to TRBJ2-7; 10 nucleotides align to TRBD2. CDR1 is SGHNT and CDR2 is YYREEE in the germline V gene (reference sequence). The CDR3 has 17 amino acids. Trimming removed 4 bases from V and 0 bases from J; junction bases left unmatched: 10.